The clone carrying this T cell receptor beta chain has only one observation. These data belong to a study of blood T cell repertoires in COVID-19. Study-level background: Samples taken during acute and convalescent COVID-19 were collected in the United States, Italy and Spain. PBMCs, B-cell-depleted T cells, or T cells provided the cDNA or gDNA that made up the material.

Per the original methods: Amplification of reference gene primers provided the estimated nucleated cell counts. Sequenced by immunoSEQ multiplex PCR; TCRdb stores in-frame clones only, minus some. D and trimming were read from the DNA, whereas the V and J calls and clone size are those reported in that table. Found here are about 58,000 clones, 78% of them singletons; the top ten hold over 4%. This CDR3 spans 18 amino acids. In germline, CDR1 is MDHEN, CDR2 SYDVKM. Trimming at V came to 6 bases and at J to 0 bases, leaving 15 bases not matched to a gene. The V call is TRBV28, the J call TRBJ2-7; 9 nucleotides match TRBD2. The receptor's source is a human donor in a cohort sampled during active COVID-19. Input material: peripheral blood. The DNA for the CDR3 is TGTGCCAGCAGACCACCAACGATGACTAGCGGTAGCTCCTACGAGCAGTACTTC. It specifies CASRPPTMTSGSSYEQYF.